This TCR beta chain emerged from a study of T cells after yellow fever vaccination. At the level of the study: In the case of low-cell-number fractions, SMART-Seq v4 Ultra Low Input was used for preparation. Regarding the study as a whole: Most primary-vaccination clones reappeared after the booster (approximately 95% CD4, 88% CD8).

UMIs were added to TCR cDNA along with a universal primer site when it was made by 5'RACE template switching. Using its own MiXCR run on the 5' RACE reads, TCRdb lists one record per CDR3 protein. The table includes around 49,000 distinct CDR3 sequences, 6.8% detected once. This clonotype was seen ten or more times. V was clipped by 6 bases and J by 3 bases; unmatched bases: 7. The CDR3 runs to 13 residues. The germline CDR1 and CDR2 sequences are DFQATT and SNEGSKA (reference sequence). This clonotype was sampled from a man under 40 who received the YFV17D yellow fever vaccine. The chain couples TRBV20-1 to TRBJ2-7; 8 bases line up with TRBD2. Material: CD8+ T cells not binding an NS4B(214-222) dextramer, sorted from PBMCs, obtained 45 days after the yellow fever booster vaccination. The CDR3 nucleotides read TGCAGTGCGGCCGGGACTAGGGACTACGAGCAGTACTTC. Translation: CSAAGTRDYEQYF.